A single T cell receptor (beta chain) is shown here with its context. This may stem from a read error, because a much larger clone lies one nucleotide away. The sample comes from a study of tumor-infiltrating lymphocytes in primary liver carcinoma. Germline V gene data show CDR1 as SQVTM and CDR2 as ANQGSEA. This CDR3 has 13 residues. Trimming took 6 bases from V and 1 from J, leaving 10 bases between them. Alongside blood RNA obtained from unsorted whole blood, germline DNA was also extracted. None of the patients had received treatment, and all had chronic HBV infection. Before the surgical procedure, roughly 4.3 milliliters of peripheral blood were collected. Priming with a constant-region primer yielded TCR beta cDNA from about 540 ng total RNA. Three rounds of nested multiplex PCR with slightly modified ARM-PCR produced TCR beta libraries. Rounds one and two of PCR, each of 9 to 11 cycles, were primed with TRBV1-TRBV30 forward primers and a C-beta reverse primer. One entry per CDR3 protein results from TCRdb running MiXCR on the multiplex PCR reads. This table has hundreds of thousands of distinct CDR3 sequences, around three fifths appearing once.

The sequenced sample consisted of peripheral blood. This receptor was obtained from a woman in her twenties or thirties with primary liver carcinoma and hepatitis B virus infection. The V and J genes are TRBV29-1 and TRBJ2-4; D may be TRBD1 (6 bases). CDR3 DNA sequence: TGCAGCGTCAGTCAGGGGGCCAAAAACATTCAGTACTTC. Its translation is CSVSQGAKNIQYF.